The following is a TCR beta chain sequence with its context. Its antigen is unidentified. Trimming cost V 1 base and J 6 bases, with 9 bases left between them. The CDR3 is made up of 12 amino acids. Germline V CDR1 and CDR2: SQVTM, ANQGSEA. This entry comes from a study of shared clonotypes between healthy human individuals. Overall study findings and caveats: Limited genetic and exposure-history diversity came from having few donors.

Sequenced by immunoSEQ multiplex PCR; TCRdb stores in-frame clones only, minus some. The repertoire consists of approximately 640,000 clones, with roughly 87% occurring once and the leading ten covering 34%. The rearrangement links TRBV29-1 to TRBJ1-2; D is possibly TRBD1 (5 bases). Sequenced material: memory CD8+ T cells from PBMCs. Subset here: CD45RO+ cells pooled with CCR7-negative TemRA cells. This clonotype was sampled from a man aged 18-30 years in good health. Some clones in this sample may be carry-over from other donors' samples. Here the CDR3 reads CSVEAEGDGYTF. The CDR3 DNA follows: TGCAGCGTTGAAGCGGAAGGGGATGGCTACACCTTC.